The clone carrying this TCR beta chain has just a few counts. Its antigen remains unknown. This CDR3 has 16 amino acids. The V and J ends lost 3 bases and 7 bases, in that order; junction bases with no gene match: 11. The germline CDR1 and CDR2 sequences are SGHVS and FNYEAQ. The data were taken from a study of cytomegalovirus exposure and HLA in healthy donors. Overall study: HLA-typed donors were the source of roughly 85 million unique TCRs held in an early data release.

The PCR contained 60 Vbeta and 13 Jbeta primers. Sequencing was performed with immunoSEQ multiplex PCR; in TCRdb, only in-frame clones are kept and a portion is missing. The repertoire holds under 200,000 clones, with around four fifths as singletons. Study observations and caveats: Most likely, a cluster of highly shared sequence variants arose as a sequencing artifact. There were several of the most significant clusters that appeared linked to common viral pathogens in a later analysis.

Sequencing was carried out using PBMCs. The TCR was taken from a man aged 25 to 40 in good health and CMV-seronegative. The rearrangement joins TRBV7-6 to TRBJ2-3; 9 bases line up with TRBD2. The CDR3 protein is CASSFSGGRGENTQYF. In DNA, the CDR3 is TGTGCCAGCAGCTTCTCTGGCGGGAGGGGCGAGAATACGCAGTATTTT.